A selection of T cell receptor beta chains follows, all from one sample in a study of CD8 T cells in Susac syndrome. MiXCR was run by TCRdb on the immunoSEQ multiplex PCR reads, yielding one entry per CDR3 protein. The sample consists of more than 150,000 distinct CDR3 sequences, around 95% of them appearing once. Sequenced input: CD4+ T cells from PBMCs. The receptors shown here come from a human donor in good health. Both conserved end residues are part of each CDR3. D genes are given only for firm matches. Only part of the rows carry a size: once, few, many, or a class if the clone is expanded.

v_gene: TRBV9; len: 15; j_gene: TRBJ1-3; abundance: .; d_gene: .; CDR3nt: TGTGCCAGCAGCCCGCGGCCGGACTCTGGAAACACCATATATTTT; CDR3aa: CASSPRPDSGNTIYF
v_gene: TRBV3-1; len: 14; j_gene: TRBJ2-2; abundance: .; d_gene: .; CDR3nt: TGTGCCAGCAGCCTCGTCATAGGGGACGGGGAGCTGTTTTTT; CDR3aa: CASSLVIGDGELFF
v_gene: TRBV20-1; len: 12; j_gene: TRBJ2-3; abundance: .; d_gene: .; CDR3nt: TGCAGTGCCGACCGGAGCACAGATACGCAGTATTTT; CDR3aa: CSADRSTDTQYF
v_gene: TRBV23-1; len: 16; j_gene: TRBJ2-7; abundance: .; d_gene: .; CDR3nt: TGCGCCAGCAGTCAATATCTGGCGGAGATAACCTACGAGCAGTACTTC; CDR3aa: CASSQYLAEITYEQYF
v_gene: TRBV7-9; len: 15; j_gene: TRBJ2-7; abundance: .; d_gene: .; CDR3nt: TGTGCCAGCAGCTTAGACGCGCAGGGGCGCCACGAGCAGTACTTC; CDR3aa: CASSLDAQGRHEQYF
v_gene: TRBV6-5; len: 15; j_gene: TRBJ2-7; abundance: once; d_gene: TRBD1; CDR3nt: TGTGCCAGCAGCCAAACCGGGACAGCAACCTACGAGCAGTACTTC; CDR3aa: CASSQTGTATYEQYF
v_gene: TRBV12-3/TRBV12-4; len: 15; j_gene: TRBJ2-6; abundance: .; d_gene: .; CDR3nt: TGTGCCAGCAGTTCGGGGGGCTATGGGGCCAACGTCCTGACTTTC; CDR3aa: CASSSGGYGANVLTF
v_gene: TRBV20-1; len: 13; j_gene: TRBJ2-1; abundance: .; d_gene: TRBD2; CDR3nt: TGCAGTGCCCCCCCCTCTAGCGGCGGGGAGCAGTTCTTC; CDR3aa: CSAPPSSGGEQFF
v_gene: TRBV12-3/TRBV12-4; len: 14; j_gene: TRBJ1-6; abundance: .; d_gene: TRBD1; CDR3nt: TGTGCCAGCAGATCTGACAGGGATAATTCACCCCTCCACTTT; CDR3aa: CASRSDRDNSPLHF
v_gene: TRBV3-1; len: 16; j_gene: TRBJ2-1; abundance: once; d_gene: .; CDR3nt: TGTGCCAGCAGCCAAGAACCCACGGACTGGAACAATGAGCAGTTCTTC; CDR3aa: CASSQEPTDWNNEQFF
v_gene: TRBV20-1; len: 13; j_gene: TRBJ2-2; abundance: .; d_gene: .; CDR3nt: TGCAGTGCTAAAGGGGCGAACACCGGGGAGCTGTTTTTT; CDR3aa: CSAKGANTGELFF
v_gene: TRBV5-4; len: 17; j_gene: TRBJ1-1; abundance: once; d_gene: TRBD1; CDR3nt: TGTGCCAGCAGACGGGACAGAAACCTACCAGTGAACACTGAAGCTTTCTTT; CDR3aa: CASRRDRNLPVNTEAFF
v_gene: TRBV7-2; len: 13; j_gene: TRBJ2-7; abundance: .; d_gene: .; CDR3nt: TGTGCCAGCAGCTCCATACTCCTTGGGGAGCAGTACTTC; CDR3aa: CASSSILLGEQYF
v_gene: TRBV7-2; len: 11; j_gene: TRBJ2-1; abundance: .; d_gene: .; CDR3nt: TGTGCCAGCACCTCCGCCAATGAGCAGTTCTTC; CDR3aa: CASTSANEQFF
v_gene: TRBV20-1; len: 10; j_gene: TRBJ2-5; abundance: once; d_gene: .; CDR3nt: TGCAGTGGGTTAGAAGAGACCCAGTACTTC; CDR3aa: CSGLEETQYF
v_gene: TRBV6-6; len: 14; j_gene: TRBJ2-7; abundance: .; d_gene: TRBD1; CDR3nt: TGTGCCAGCAGCCAGACAGGGGGTGGTTACGAGCAGTACTTC; CDR3aa: CASSQTGGGYEQYF
v_gene: TRBV7-2; len: 16; j_gene: TRBJ2-1; abundance: .; d_gene: TRBD2; CDR3nt: TGTGCCAGCAGCTTAGTTCCCGGGGGGGCCCGTGATGAGCAGTTCTTC; CDR3aa: CASSLVPGGARDEQFF
v_gene: TRBV5-1; len: 15; j_gene: TRBJ2-1; abundance: .; d_gene: .; CDR3nt: TGCGCCAGCAGCTTGGAGCCGAGCTCCTACAATGAGCAGTTCTTC; CDR3aa: CASSLEPSSYNEQFF
v_gene: TRBV28; len: 16; j_gene: TRBJ2-5; abundance: .; d_gene: TRBD2; CDR3nt: TGTGCCAGCAGTTTACCGGGACTAGCACGTTCGGAGACCCAGTACTTC; CDR3aa: CASSLPGLARSETQYF
v_gene: TRBV30; len: 13; j_gene: TRBJ1-5; abundance: once; d_gene: .; CDR3nt: TGTGCCTGGAGTCCCCTACAAGGTCAGCCCCAGCATTTT; CDR3aa: CAWSPLQGQPQHF
v_gene: TRBV5-1; len: 14; j_gene: TRBJ1-1; abundance: .; d_gene: .; CDR3nt: TGCGCCAGCAGCTTGGCTATAGCGAGAAATGAAGCTTTCTTT; CDR3aa: CASSLAIARNEAFF
v_gene: TRBV14; len: 17; j_gene: TRBJ2-1; abundance: .; d_gene: .; CDR3nt: TGTGCCAGCAGCCAAGAAGAGTTGTGGGGGGCCACCAATGAGCAGTTCTTC; CDR3aa: CASSQEELWGATNEQFF
v_gene: TRBV18; len: 13; j_gene: TRBJ1-1; abundance: .; d_gene: TRBD1; CDR3nt: TGTGCCAGCTCACCCAACAGGGGCACTGAAGCTTTCTTT; CDR3aa: CASSPNRGTEAFF
v_gene: TRBV23-1; len: 17; j_gene: TRBJ2-7; abundance: .; d_gene: .; CDR3nt: TGCGCCAGCAGTCAAATCCCCCGTTCCCACGGGACCTACGAGCAGTACTTC; CDR3aa: CASSQIPRSHGTYEQYF
v_gene: TRBV6-1; len: 16; j_gene: TRBJ2-7; abundance: .; d_gene: TRBD2; CDR3nt: TGTGCCAGCAGCAGGCTCGGAGCGGGGGGGGTCTACGAGCAGTACTTC; CDR3aa: CASSRLGAGGVYEQYF
v_gene: TRBV3-1; len: 12; j_gene: TRBJ1-2; abundance: .; d_gene: TRBD1; CDR3nt: TGTGCCAGCAGCCAGGGGACAGTCGGCTACACCTTC; CDR3aa: CASSQGTVGYTF
v_gene: TRBV3-1; len: 13; j_gene: TRBJ1-6; abundance: .; d_gene: .; CDR3nt: TGTGCCAGCAGCGGATACAGGGATTCACCCCTCCACTTT; CDR3aa: CASSGYRDSPLHF
v_gene: TRBV5-4; len: 18; j_gene: TRBJ2-1; abundance: .; d_gene: .; CDR3nt: TGTGCCAGCAGCTTGGTGGGGTCCCAGGGGACACACCGGAATGAGCAGTTCTTC; CDR3aa: CASSLVGSQGTHRNEQFF
v_gene: TRBV6-6; len: 14; j_gene: TRBJ2-5; abundance: once; d_gene: TRBD1; CDR3nt: TGTGCCAGCAGCCGAGGACAGGTCAGGGAGACCCAGTACTTC; CDR3aa: CASSRGQVRETQYF
v_gene: TRBV19; len: 13; j_gene: TRBJ1-2; abundance: .; d_gene: .; CDR3nt: TGTGCCAGTGGGCTGGGGAAAGGCTATGGCTACACCTTC; CDR3aa: CASGLGKGYGYTF
v_gene: TRBV29-1; len: 14; j_gene: TRBJ2-5; abundance: .; d_gene: TRBD1; CDR3nt: TGCAGCGTTGGCAAGGGGGCATTGGGGGAGACCCAGTACTTC; CDR3aa: CSVGKGALGETQYF
v_gene: TRBV6-2/TRBV6-3; len: 12; j_gene: TRBJ2-7; abundance: .; d_gene: .; CDR3nt: TGTGCCAGCAGCCCGGGCGGGTACGAGCAGTACTTC; CDR3aa: CASSPGGYEQYF
v_gene: TRBV27; len: 13; j_gene: TRBJ2-2; abundance: .; d_gene: TRBD1; CDR3nt: TGTGCCAGCGGGACAGGCAACACCGGGGAGCTGTTTTTT; CDR3aa: CASGTGNTGELFF
v_gene: TRBV9; len: 18; j_gene: TRBJ2-3; abundance: .; d_gene: TRBD2; CDR3nt: TGTGCCAGCAGCTCCCCGGGCCGCGGGGGGATTGGCACAGATACGCAGTATTTT; CDR3aa: CASSSPGRGGIGTDTQYF
v_gene: TRBV3-1; len: 14; j_gene: TRBJ1-5; abundance: .; d_gene: TRBD1; CDR3nt: TGTGCCAGCAGCTCCGGGACAGGGAGGCAGCCCCAGCATTTT; CDR3aa: CASSSGTGRQPQHF
v_gene: TRBV7-2; len: 14; j_gene: TRBJ1-2; abundance: .; d_gene: .; CDR3nt: TGTGCCAGCAGCTTTTTATATCAGGGGAGTGGCTACACCTTC; CDR3aa: CASSFLYQGSGYTF
v_gene: TRBV20-1; len: 14; j_gene: TRBJ2-7; abundance: .; d_gene: TRBD1; CDR3nt: TGCAGTGCTACCCAGGGGGCCAAGAATCCGTCGCAGTACTTC; CDR3aa: CSATQGAKNPSQYF
v_gene: TRBV6-5; len: 13; j_gene: TRBJ1-6; abundance: .; d_gene: .; CDR3nt: TGTGCCAGCAACGACAGCCCGAATTCACCCCTCCACTTT; CDR3aa: CASNDSPNSPLHF
v_gene: TRBV7-2; len: 13; j_gene: TRBJ2-5; abundance: once; d_gene: .; CDR3nt: TGTGCCAGCGGGACTTCTAATCGTGGGACCCAGTACTTC; CDR3aa: CASGTSNRGTQYF
v_gene: TRBV30; len: 12; j_gene: TRBJ2-7; abundance: .; d_gene: .; CDR3nt: TGTGCCTGGACCACAGGGAGCTACGAGCAGTACTTC; CDR3aa: CAWTTGSYEQYF
v_gene: TRBV20-1; len: 14; j_gene: TRBJ2-5; abundance: .; d_gene: TRBD2; CDR3nt: TGCAGTGCACCTACTAGCGGGGGGATAAAGACCCAGTACTTC; CDR3aa: CSAPTSGGIKTQYF
v_gene: TRBV19; len: 16; j_gene: TRBJ2-1; abundance: once; d_gene: TRBD2; CDR3nt: TGTGCCAGTAGTTCCCAACTAGCGGGTTCCTACAATGAGCAGTTCTTC; CDR3aa: CASSSQLAGSYNEQFF
v_gene: TRBV29-1; len: 13; j_gene: TRBJ1-1; abundance: .; d_gene: .; CDR3nt: TGCAGCGTTGAAGGGCAGGTCTACACTGAAGCTTTCTTT; CDR3aa: CSVEGQVYTEAFF
v_gene: TRBV3-1; len: 19; j_gene: TRBJ2-6; abundance: .; d_gene: TRBD2; CDR3nt: TGTGCCAGCAGCCAAGTCCTACTAGCGGGGGGGTCTGGGGCCAACGTCCTGACTTTC; CDR3aa: CASSQVLLAGGSGANVLTF
v_gene: TRBV7-9; len: 13; j_gene: TRBJ1-2; abundance: .; d_gene: .; CDR3nt: TGTGCCAGCAGCTTTGGGCTGATCTATGGCTACACCTTC; CDR3aa: CASSFGLIYGYTF
v_gene: TRBV2; len: 13; j_gene: TRBJ2-3; abundance: .; d_gene: .; CDR3nt: TGTGCCAGCAGTACGGAGCCCACAGATACGCAGTATTTT; CDR3aa: CASSTEPTDTQYF
v_gene: TRBV12-3/TRBV12-4; len: 15; j_gene: TRBJ2-2; abundance: .; d_gene: TRBD1; CDR3nt: TGTGCCAGCAGTCTGACAGGGTTAAACACCGGGGAGCTGTTTTTT; CDR3aa: CASSLTGLNTGELFF
v_gene: TRBV4-3; len: 14; j_gene: TRBJ2-5; abundance: once; d_gene: .; CDR3nt: TGCGCCAGCAGCCAAGATTTAGGGCGGGAGACCCAGTACTTC; CDR3aa: CASSQDLGRETQYF
v_gene: TRBV7-8; len: 19; j_gene: TRBJ1-6; abundance: once; d_gene: TRBD1; CDR3nt: TGTGCCAGCAGCTTAGCTCGGGACAGGATGAGCTCCTATAATTCACCCCTCCACTTT; CDR3aa: CASSLARDRMSSYNSPLHF
v_gene: TRBV4-3; len: 13; j_gene: TRBJ2-5; abundance: .; d_gene: .; CDR3nt: TGCGCCAGCAGCCAATCGTATGAAGAGACCCAGTACTTC; CDR3aa: CASSQSYEETQYF
v_gene: TRBV11-2; len: 13; j_gene: TRBJ1-1; abundance: .; d_gene: .; CDR3nt: TGTGCCAGCAGCACTCGACTCAACCCTGAAGCTTTCTTT; CDR3aa: CASSTRLNPEAFF
v_gene: TRBV20-1; len: 16; j_gene: TRBJ2-1; abundance: .; d_gene: TRBD2; CDR3nt: TGCAGTGCTAGAGATGCCCAGCGGGGGACCTACAATGAGCAGTTCTTC; CDR3aa: CSARDAQRGTYNEQFF
v_gene: TRBV2; len: 14; j_gene: TRBJ1-5; abundance: .; d_gene: TRBD1; CDR3nt: TGTGCCAGCAGAGAAGGGGGCGGCAATCAGCCCCAGCATTTT; CDR3aa: CASREGGGNQPQHF
v_gene: TRBV29-1; len: 12; j_gene: TRBJ2-3; abundance: .; d_gene: .; CDR3nt: TGCAGCGTTGAGGCTAGCACAGATACGCAGTATTTT; CDR3aa: CSVEASTDTQYF
v_gene: TRBV4-2; len: 15; j_gene: TRBJ2-7; abundance: .; d_gene: .; CDR3nt: TGTGCCAGCAGCCAAGCCACAGGGGAGGGGTACGAGCAGTACTTC; CDR3aa: CASSQATGEGYEQYF
v_gene: TRBV19; len: 13; j_gene: TRBJ1-5; abundance: .; d_gene: .; CDR3nt: TGTGCCAGTGGGGACACTGGCAATCAGCCCCAGCATTTT; CDR3aa: CASGDTGNQPQHF
v_gene: TRBV10-3; len: 14; j_gene: TRBJ2-4; abundance: .; d_gene: .; CDR3nt: TGTGCCATCGCCGGGACGGACCAGGGAAACATTCAGTACTTC; CDR3aa: CAIAGTDQGNIQYF
v_gene: TRBV13; len: 16; j_gene: TRBJ2-3; abundance: .; d_gene: .; CDR3nt: TGTGCCAGCAGCTTAATGAGGGGTGCTAGCACAGATACGCAGTATTTT; CDR3aa: CASSLMRGASTDTQYF
v_gene: TRBV9; len: 15; j_gene: TRBJ2-5; abundance: once; d_gene: .; CDR3nt: TGTGCCAGCAGCGTAGGCGGGACACCTCAGGAGACCCAGTACTTC; CDR3aa: CASSVGGTPQETQYF